These T cell receptor beta chains were read from a single sample in a study of CD8 T cells in Susac syndrome. TCRdb reanalysed the immunoSEQ multiplex PCR reads using MiXCR and keeps one entry per CDR3 protein. The data show about 49,000 distinct CDR3 sequences, 80% to 95% seen once. Sequences were obtained from CD8+ T cells from PBMCs. The receptor source for this set is a human donor in good health. CDR3s include the opening cysteine and the closing phenylalanine or tryptophan. The order of the fields is clone size, J gene, V gene, D gene, CDR3 protein, CDR3 DNA. The D gene is left open where the match is weak. For some rows the clone size is stated as once, few or many, or as a class when expanded; others skip it.

>NA|TRBJ2-7|TRBV27|NA
CASSLAAEVSSYEQYF
TGTGCCAGCAGTTTAGCGGCTGAAGTATCCTCCTACGAGCAGTACTTC
>NA|TRBJ2-7|TRBV3-1|NA
CASSIDTNDYEQYF
TGTGCCAGCAGCATAGACACGAACGACTACGAGCAGTACTTC
>NA|TRBJ2-1|TRBV5-1|TRBD2
CASSLLLAGGVNEQFF
TGCGCCAGCAGTTTACTCCTAGCGGGAGGCGTCAATGAGCAGTTCTTC
>NA|TRBJ2-7|TRBV6-2/TRBV6-3|NA
CASSYSPGHIYEQYF
TGTGCCAGCAGTTACTCCCCGGGACACATCTACGAGCAGTACTTC
>once|TRBJ2-4|TRBV5-1|TRBD2
CASSPGGENIQYF
TGCGCCAGCAGCCCTGGGGGGGAAAACATTCAGTACTTC
>NA|TRBJ2-7|TRBV29-1|NA
CSVEGRGGNYEQYF
TGCAGCGTTGAGGGTCGGGGCGGGAACTACGAGCAGTACTTC
>NA|TRBJ2-5|TRBV5-6|TRBD2
CASSLSGREAQETQYF
TGTGCCAGCAGCTTATCTGGGCGGGAGGCCCAAGAGACCCAGTACTTC
>NA|TRBJ1-1|TRBV27|NA
CASSYKQGSFMNTEAFF
TGTGCCAGCAGTTACAAACAGGGATCCTTTATGAACACTGAAGCTTTCTTT
>NA|TRBJ1-1|TRBV7-9|NA
CASSPRGTEAFF
TGTGCCAGCAGCCCCCGGGGCACTGAAGCTTTCTTT
>NA|TRBJ2-3|TRBV20-1|NA
CSARPPSTDTQYF
TGCAGTGCTAGACCCCCCAGCACAGATACGCAGTATTTT
>NA|TRBJ2-7|TRBV19|TRBD2
CASSPSGRAGEQYF
TGTGCCAGTAGTCCCAGCGGGAGGGCTGGCGAGCAGTACTTC
>NA|TRBJ2-2|TRBV27|NA
CASSLYRGTGELFF
TGTGCCAGCAGTTTATACCGCGGGACCGGGGAGCTGTTTTTT
>few|TRBJ1-1|TRBV2|NA
CALEQGMTEAFF
TGTGCCCTGGAGCAGGGGATGACTGAAGCTTTCTTT
>NA|TRBJ1-1|TRBV5-8|NA
CASSSRLGNSEAFF
TGTGCCAGCAGCTCGCGACTGGGAAACAGTGAAGCTTTCTTT
>NA|TRBJ2-7|TRBV25-1|NA
CASSDYYEQYF
TGTGCCAGCAGTGATTACTACGAGCAGTACTTC
>NA|TRBJ2-1|TRBV27|TRBD2
CASSLIAGERNEQFF
TGTGCCAGCAGTTTAATAGCGGGAGAGCGTAATGAGCAGTTCTTC
>NA|TRBJ2-4|TRBV4-2|TRBD2
CASSQIHGTSGRSNIQYF
TGTGCCAGCAGCCAAATCCACGGGACTAGCGGGAGGAGTAACATTCAGTACTTC
>once|TRBJ2-1|TRBV5-6|NA
CASSLEYDEQFF
TGTGCCAGCAGCTTGGAGTACGATGAGCAGTTCTTC
>NA|TRBJ2-5|TRBV6-6|NA
CASSLGMQETQYF
TGTGCCAGCAGTTTAGGGATGCAAGAGACCCAGTACTTC
>NA|TRBJ2-7|TRBV12-3/TRBV12-4|NA
CASSPTGYEQYF
TGTGCCAGCAGCCCGACTGGCTACGAGCAGTACTTC
>NA|TRBJ2-1|TRBV20-1|TRBD2
CSARATLAAIYNEQFF
TGCAGTGCTAGAGCGACTCTAGCGGCGATCTACAATGAGCAGTTCTTC
>NA|TRBJ1-2|TRBV7-9|TRBD1
CASSPGQGVYGYTF
TGTGCCAGCAGCCCGGGACAGGGGGTCTATGGCTACACCTTC
>NA|TRBJ2-7|TRBV3-1|TRBD2
CASSQELAGGGWYEQYF
TGTGCCAGCAGCCAAGAACTAGCGGGAGGAGGATGGTACGAGCAGTACTTC
>NA|TRBJ2-7|TRBV25-1|NA
CASSESGMSQTYEQYF
TGTGCCAGCAGTGAATCGGGGATGAGTCAAACCTACGAGCAGTACTTC
>NA|TRBJ1-1|TRBV16|NA
CASSQSSHLNTEAFF
TGTGCCAGCAGCCAATCGTCCCATCTGAACACTGAAGCTTTCTTT
>NA|TRBJ2-1|TRBV30|NA
CAWSPLGPGEQFF
TGTGCCTGGAGTCCCCTGGGCCCGGGAGAGCAGTTCTTC
>NA|TRBJ1-2|TRBV2|TRBD1
CASSDALRGTGVYGYTF
TGTGCCAGCAGTGATGCTTTACGAGGGACAGGCGTCTATGGCTACACCTTC
>NA|TRBJ1-3|TRBV7-9|TRBD1
CASSSRDRVENTIYF
TGTGCCAGCAGTTCCCGGGACAGGGTCGAAAACACCATATATTTT
>NA|TRBJ2-5|TRBV7-9|NA
CASSPRREETQYF
TGTGCCAGCAGCCCCCGGAGGGAGGAGACCCAGTACTTC
>NA|TRBJ1-1|TRBV13|NA
CASSSSLGTEAFF
TGTGCCAGCAGCTCGTCACTGGGGACTGAAGCTTTCTTT
>once|TRBJ2-7|TRBV6-6|NA
CASSYSAYEQYF
TGTGCCAGCAGTTACTCGGCCTACGAGCAGTACTTC
>NA|TRBJ2-2|TRBV7-9|TRBD2
CASNLLGGLGTGELFF
TGTGCCAGCAACCTCCTCGGGGGGTTGGGGACCGGGGAGCTGTTTTTT
>NA|TRBJ2-1|TRBV3-1|NA
CASSQERDSSYNEQFF
TGTGCCAGCAGCCAAGAGCGGGACTCATCCTACAATGAGCAGTTCTTC
>NA|TRBJ1-1|TRBV6-1|NA
CASSEDGRDTEAFF
TGTGCCAGCAGTGAAGACGGACGAGACACTGAAGCTTTCTTT
>NA|TRBJ2-5|TRBV20-1|NA
CRAWYNRRDIGETQYF
TGCAGGGCTTGGTATAATCGGCGGGACATCGGGGAGACCCAGTACTTC